This T cell receptor beta chain was documented in a study of T cell changes during pregnancy in multiple sclerosis. This clone was seen only once. With 1 base removed from V and 4 bases from J, the gap between germline ends came to 7 bases. The CDR3 runs to 14 residues. CDR1 and CDR2 (germline): MNHNS, SASEGT. Libraries were prepared by immunoSEQ multiplex PCR; TCRdb keeps only in-frame clonotypes and omits some of them. The table has approximately 84,000 clones, around 93% seen once. The chain carries TRBV6-1 and TRBJ1-4, with D uncertain. The sequence was collected from a female donor with multiple sclerosis, enrolled in a pregnancy study. Sequenced material: peripheral blood, taken in the third trimester of pregnancy. The chain's CDR3 is CASSEGLLNEKLFF. DNA for the CDR3: TGTGCCAGCAGTGAAGGACTTCTTAATGAAAAACTGTTTTTT.